The clone carrying this TCR beta chain has only a few counts. Antigen: not known. This sample was included in a study of response to subunit inactivated influenza vaccine. The study, taken as a whole, reports: Few additional T cells are recruited per seasonal influenza vaccination, authors suggested.

One entry per CDR3 protein, called by TCRdb with MiXCR from the RT-PCR reads. The table includes roughly 630,000 distinct CDR3 sequences, approximately 14% detected once. This receptor was obtained from a man in his fifties who received an inactivated influenza vaccine. The input for sequencing was PBMCs from blood, taken 14 days before vaccination.

The CDR3 loop reads CASSPLTGGNLETQYF. Written as DNA, the CDR3 is TGTGCCAGCAGCCCGCTAACAGGGGGCAATTTGGAGACCCAGTACTTC. The chain is built from TRBV7-8 and TRBJ2-5, with TRBD1 identical over 9 bases. Germline CDR1 is SGHVS and CDR2 is FQNEAQ. V shed 5 bases, J shed 5 bases, and the junction held 12 bases outside the gene matches. The CDR3 contains 16 residues.